This T cell receptor (beta chain) was obtained from a study of T-cell reconstitution after alpha-beta-depleted transplantation in children. Points from the study as a whole: At around two months after transplant, the alpha-beta T cells were reportedly derived from several hundred expanded clones that came from non-depleted graft cells.

At least ten counts were recorded for this clonotype. As yet, its antigen is unknown. Unique molecular identifiers were used to barcode this TCRbeta library. Each CDR3 protein gets one entry after TCRdb re-called the PCR reads with MiXCR. The sample contains about 460,000 distinct CDR3 sequences, 10% of which appear only once. The source is a child aged 2 to 15 with inherited bone marrow failure, due to receive a stem cell transplant. The material was PBMCs, obtained before TCRalphabeta/CD19-depleted stem cell transplant.

This CDR3 reads CASSQETSFANTGELFF. The CDR3 nucleotides are TGCGCCAGCAGCCAGGAGACTAGCTTCGCGAACACCGGGGAGCTGTTTTTT. The V gene is TRBV4-3, the J gene TRBJ2-2, with 7 bases aligning to TRBD2. The CDR3 is 17 amino acids. The germline V gene has CDR1 LGHNA and CDR2 YSLEER. V was pared by 3 bases and J by 0 bases, with 7 bases of the junction left unmatched.